This T cell receptor beta chain originates from a study of a mutant IDH1 vaccine in newly diagnosed glioma. V trimming: 0 bases; J trimming: 3 bases; junction bases outside the gene matches: 4. CDR3 length equals 17 residues. Germline CDR1 reads MGHRA; CDR2 reads YSYEKL. As concerns this clone: Its antigen remains unidentified.

The sample's time point: week 5, during vaccination. Vaccinated patients received 300 ug of mutant IDH1 20-mer peptide per dose, with topical imiquimod. Some clones are missing from TCRdb's copy, which holds only in-frame ones; the method was immunoSEQ multiplex PCR. The table has approximately 40,000 clones, about 80% seen once. This chain connects TRBV4-1 to TRBJ2-1; 11 bases agree with TRBD2. This TCR came from a man aged 40-50 years with glioma. The material sequenced was PBMCs, taken from a glioma patient whose treatment included an IDH1 peptide vaccine. This CDR3 reads CASSQERTSGGYNEQFF. CDR3 nucleotide sequence: TGCGCCAGCAGCCAAGAACGAACTAGCGGGGGCTACAATGAGCAGTTCTTC.